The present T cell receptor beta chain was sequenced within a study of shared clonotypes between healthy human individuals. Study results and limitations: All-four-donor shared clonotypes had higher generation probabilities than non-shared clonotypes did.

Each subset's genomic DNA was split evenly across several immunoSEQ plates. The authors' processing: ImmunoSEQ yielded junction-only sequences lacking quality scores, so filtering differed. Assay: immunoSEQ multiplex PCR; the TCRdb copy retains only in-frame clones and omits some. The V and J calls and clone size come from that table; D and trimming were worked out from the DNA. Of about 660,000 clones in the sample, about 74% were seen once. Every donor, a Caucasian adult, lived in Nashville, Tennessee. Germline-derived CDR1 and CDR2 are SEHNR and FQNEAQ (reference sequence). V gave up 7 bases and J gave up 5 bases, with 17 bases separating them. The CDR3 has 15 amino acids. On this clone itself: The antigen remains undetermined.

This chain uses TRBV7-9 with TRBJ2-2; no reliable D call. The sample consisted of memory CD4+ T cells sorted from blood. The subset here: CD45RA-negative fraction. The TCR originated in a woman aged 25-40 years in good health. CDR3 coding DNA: TGTGCCAGCACTTCGGTTTCCAGTCGGACCGGGGAGCTGTTTTTT. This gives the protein CASTSVSSRTGELFF.